The 5 T cell receptor beta chains below were found in one sample sequenced in a study of blood T cell repertoires in COVID-19 (dated by TCRdb to the early 2020s). Library creation used the immunoSEQ multiplex PCR assay. The source is immuneACCESS, and TCRdb retained only in-frame sequences with V and J called. Part of the clones is not carried over; for the studies checked, unresolved V genes explain less than half of this, and the remainder is unexplained. The sample profile shows 150,000 to 200,000 clones; 86% of them were found once. The ten most abundant clones make up 0.6% to 0.9% of the sample. Input material: peripheral blood. The source of these receptors is a woman aged 65 to 85 with acute or convalescent COVID-19.

V is TRBV4-1 and J is TRBJ1-1; 9 nucleotides match TRBD1. CDR1 and CDR2 (germline): MGHRA, YSYEKL. CDR3 length: 16 residues. V lost 3 bases, J lost 1 base, and 6 bases stayed unmatched. CDR3 protein: CASSQTVGQGNTEAFF. CDR3 in DNA: TGCGCCAGCAGCCAGACGGTGGGACAGGGGAACACTGAAGCTTTCTTT.

V gene TRBV7-3 combines with J gene TRBJ2-3; tentative D call: TRBD1 (5 bases). The CDR3 spans 14 residues. The germline CDR1 and CDR2 sequences are SGHTA and FQGTGA. The germline V and J ends were trimmed by 2 bases and 0 bases, with 6 bases remaining between them. The CDR3 here is CASSLGASTDTQYF. The CDR3 nucleotides are TGTGCCAGCAGCTTAGGGGCTAGCACAGATACGCAGTATTTT.

This clone came up a few times. The chain couples TRBV3-1 (or the pseudogene TRBV3-2) to TRBJ2-7, with TRBD2 as a possible D gene (6 bases). The CDR3 sequence is 14 residues long. Germline V gene data show CDR1 as LGHDT and CDR2 as YNNKEL (reference sequence). V shed 3 bases and J shed 3 bases, with 12 bases lying between them. CDR3 sequence: CASSQNRRDYEQYF. DNA for the CDR3: TGTGCCAGCAGCCAGAACAGGAGGGACTACGAGCAGTACTTC.

The chain couples TRBV18 to TRBJ2-7; weak D call: TRBD1 (6 bases). The CDR3 is made up of 14 amino acids. Germline assignment: CDR1 KGHSH and CDR2 LQKENI. V was trimmed by 3 bases and J by 2 bases, leaving 11 bases between them. The DNA of the CDR3 is TGTGCCAGCTCACCTGAGTGGGGGCCCTACGAGCAGTACTTC. Its protein is CASSPEWGPYEQYF.

The CDR3: CASSVASGISYEQYF. CDR3 sequence (DNA): TGTGCCAGCAGCGTAGCTAGCGGGATATCCTACGAGCAGTACTTC. The V call is TRBV9, the J call TRBJ2-7; 9 bases fit TRBD2. In germline, CDR1 is SGDLS, CDR2 YYNGEE. The CDR3 runs to 15 residues. V lost 0 bases and J lost 1; bases outside the gene matches: 2.